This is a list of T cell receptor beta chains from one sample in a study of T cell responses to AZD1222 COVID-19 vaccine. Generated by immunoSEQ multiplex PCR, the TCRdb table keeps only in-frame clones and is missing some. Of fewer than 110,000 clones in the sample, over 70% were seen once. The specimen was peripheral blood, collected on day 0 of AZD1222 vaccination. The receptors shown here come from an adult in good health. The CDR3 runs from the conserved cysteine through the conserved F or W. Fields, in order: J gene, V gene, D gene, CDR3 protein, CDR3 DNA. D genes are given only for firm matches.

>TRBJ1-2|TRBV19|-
CASRPGPSDYGYTF
TGTGCCAGTAGGCCGGGACCCAGTGACTATGGCTACACCTTC
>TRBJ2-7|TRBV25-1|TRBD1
CARKDPRTGPTSPYEQYF
TGTGCCCGAAAAGACCCCCGGACAGGGCCCACTTCCCCCTACGAGCAGTACTTC
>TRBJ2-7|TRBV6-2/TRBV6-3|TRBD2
CASSLGLAGVSYEQYF
TGTGCCAGCAGCCTCGGACTAGCGGGGGTCTCCTACGAGCAGTACTTC
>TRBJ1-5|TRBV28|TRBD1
CASKEQGAGQPQHF
TGTGCCAGCAAGGAACAGGGGGCGGGTCAGCCCCAGCATTTT
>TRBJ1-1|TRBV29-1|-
CSVEPDKNTEAFF
TGCAGCGTTGAACCCGACAAGAACACTGAAGCTTTCTTT
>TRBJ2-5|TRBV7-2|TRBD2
CASSLEGRASGEETQYF
TGTGCCAGCAGCTTAGAGGGTAGGGCTAGCGGGGAAGAGACCCAGTACTTC
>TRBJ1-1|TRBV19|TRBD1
CASSSLTGQTNTEAFF
TGTGCCAGTAGTAGCTTGACGGGACAGACGAACACTGAAGCTTTCTTT
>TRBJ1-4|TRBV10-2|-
CASNPGVEGKLFF
TGCGCCAGCAATCCAGGGGTCGAGGGAAAACTGTTTTTT
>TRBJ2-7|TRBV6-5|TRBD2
CASSYGAAGAPNEQYF
TGTGCCAGCAGTTACGGGGCAGCGGGAGCTCCGAACGAGCAGTACTTC
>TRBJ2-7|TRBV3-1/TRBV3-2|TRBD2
CASSRSHRDYVYYEQYF
TGTGCCAGCAGCCGCTCTCACCGGGACTACGTCTACTACGAGCAGTACTTC